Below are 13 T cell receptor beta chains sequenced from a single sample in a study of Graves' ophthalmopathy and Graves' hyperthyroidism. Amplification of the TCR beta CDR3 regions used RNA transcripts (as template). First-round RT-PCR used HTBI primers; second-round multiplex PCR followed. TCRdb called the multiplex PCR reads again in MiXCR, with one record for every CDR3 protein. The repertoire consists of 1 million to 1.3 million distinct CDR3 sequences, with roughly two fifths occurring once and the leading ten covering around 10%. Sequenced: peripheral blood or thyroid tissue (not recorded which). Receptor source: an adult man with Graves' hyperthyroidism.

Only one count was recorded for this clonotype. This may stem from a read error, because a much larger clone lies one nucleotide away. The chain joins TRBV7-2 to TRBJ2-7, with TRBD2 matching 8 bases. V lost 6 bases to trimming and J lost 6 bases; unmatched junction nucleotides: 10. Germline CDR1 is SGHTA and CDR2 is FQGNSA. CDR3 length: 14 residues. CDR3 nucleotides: TGTGCCAGCAGTAACTCGAGAGCGGGAGTCGAGCAGTACTTC. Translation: CASSNSRAGVEQYF. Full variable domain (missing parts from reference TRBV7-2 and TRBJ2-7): GAGVSQSPSNKVTEKGKDVELRCDPISGHTALYWYRQSLGQGLEFLIYFQGNSAPDKSGLPSDRFSAERTGGSVSTLTIQRTQQEDSAVYLCASSNSRAGVEQYFGPGTRLTVT.

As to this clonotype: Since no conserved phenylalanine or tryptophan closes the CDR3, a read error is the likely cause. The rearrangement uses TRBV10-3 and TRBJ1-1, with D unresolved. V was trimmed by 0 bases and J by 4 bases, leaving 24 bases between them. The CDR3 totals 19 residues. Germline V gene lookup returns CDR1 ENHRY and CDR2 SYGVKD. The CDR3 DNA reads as TGTGCCATCAGTGAGTCGGTCCCCCACCCACCAGAATGGAGCACTGAAGCTTTCCTT. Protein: CAISESVPHPPEWSTEAFL.

CDR3: CASSLADVLTF. The CDR3 DNA is TGTGCCAGCAGCTTAGCCGACGTCCTGACTTTC. The chain couples TRBV7-2 to TRBJ2-6; no clear D gene. Trimming cost V 0 bases and J 11 bases, with 2 bases left between them. Germline loops: CDR1 SGHTA, CDR2 FQGNSA. The CDR3 is made up of 11 amino acids.

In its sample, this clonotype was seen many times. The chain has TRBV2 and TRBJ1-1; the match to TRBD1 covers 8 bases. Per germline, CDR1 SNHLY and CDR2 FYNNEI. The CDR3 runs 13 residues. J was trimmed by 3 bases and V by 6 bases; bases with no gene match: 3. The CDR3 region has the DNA TGTGCCAGCAGGGAGGACAGGGACACTGAAGCTTTCTTT. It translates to CASREDRDTEAFF.

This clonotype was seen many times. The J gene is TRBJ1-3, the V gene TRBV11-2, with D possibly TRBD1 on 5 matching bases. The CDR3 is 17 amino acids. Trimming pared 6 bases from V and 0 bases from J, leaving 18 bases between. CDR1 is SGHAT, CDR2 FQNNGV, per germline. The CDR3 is CASSSRTRIFSGNTIYF. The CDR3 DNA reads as TGTGCCAGCAGTTCTAGGACAAGAATCTTCTCTGGAAACACCATATATTTT.

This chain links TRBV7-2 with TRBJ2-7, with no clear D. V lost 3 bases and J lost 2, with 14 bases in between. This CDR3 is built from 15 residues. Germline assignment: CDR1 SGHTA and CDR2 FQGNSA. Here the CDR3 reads CASSLDVRTTYEQYF. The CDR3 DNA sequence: TGTGCCAGCAGCTTGGACGTCAGGACCACCTACGAGCAGTACTTC.

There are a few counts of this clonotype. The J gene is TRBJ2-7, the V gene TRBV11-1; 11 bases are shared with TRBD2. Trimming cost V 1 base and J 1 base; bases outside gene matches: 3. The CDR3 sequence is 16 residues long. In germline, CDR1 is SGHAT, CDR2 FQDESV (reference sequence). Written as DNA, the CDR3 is TGTGCCAGCAGCTTAGTCCTAGCGGGGGGATCCTACGAGCAGTACTTC. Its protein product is CASSLVLAGGSYEQYF.

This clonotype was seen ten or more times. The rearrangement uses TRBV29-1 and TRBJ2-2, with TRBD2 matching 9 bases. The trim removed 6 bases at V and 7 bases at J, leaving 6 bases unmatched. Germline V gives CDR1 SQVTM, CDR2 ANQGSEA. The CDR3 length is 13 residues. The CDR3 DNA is TGCAGCGTGACTAGCGGTTGGGGCGGGGAGCTGTTTTTT. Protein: CSVTSGWGGELFF.

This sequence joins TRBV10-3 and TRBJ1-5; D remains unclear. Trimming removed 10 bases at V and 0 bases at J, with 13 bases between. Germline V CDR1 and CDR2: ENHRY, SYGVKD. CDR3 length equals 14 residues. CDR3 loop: CASRTLDSNQPQHF. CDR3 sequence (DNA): TGTGCCAGCAGGACGTTAGATAGCAATCAGCCCCAGCATTTT.

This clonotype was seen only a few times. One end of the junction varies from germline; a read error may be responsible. CDR3 nucleotide sequence: TGTGTCAGCCCTGAGGGATATAGCAATCAGCCCCAGCATTTT. Amino acid sequence: CVSPEGYSNQPQHF. This chain uses TRBV11-2 with TRBJ1-5; D is undetermined. This CDR3 is 14 amino acids long. Germline V gives CDR1 SGHAT, CDR2 FQNNGV.

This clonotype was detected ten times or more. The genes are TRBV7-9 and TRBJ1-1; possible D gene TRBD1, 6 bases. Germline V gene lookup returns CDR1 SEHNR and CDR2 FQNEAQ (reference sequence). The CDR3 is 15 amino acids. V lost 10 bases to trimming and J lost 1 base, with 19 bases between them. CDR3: CAISSRDTENTEAFF. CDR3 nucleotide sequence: TGTGCCATCTCGTCCCGGGACACGGAGAACACTGAAGCTTTCTTT. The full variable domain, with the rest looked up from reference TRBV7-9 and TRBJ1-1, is DTGVSQNPRHKITKRGQNVTFRCDPISEHNRLYWYRQTLGQGPEFLTYFQNEAQLEKSRLLSDRFSAERPKGSFSTLEIQRTEQGDSAMYLCAISSRDTENTEAFFGQGTRLTVV.

The CDR3 protein is CASSIVAGDEKLFF. As DNA, the CDR3 is TGTGCCAGTAGTATCGTAGCGGGAGACGAAAAACTGTTTTTT. The chain is built from TRBV19 and TRBJ1-4; D remains unclear. In germline, CDR1 is LNHDA, CDR2 SQIVND (reference sequence). Trimming pared 3 bases from V and 8 bases from J, leaving 13 bases between. CDR3 length equals 14 residues.

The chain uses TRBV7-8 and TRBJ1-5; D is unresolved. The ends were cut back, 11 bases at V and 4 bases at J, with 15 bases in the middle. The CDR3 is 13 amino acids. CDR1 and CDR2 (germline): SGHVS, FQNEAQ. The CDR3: CAWSNNMNQPQHF. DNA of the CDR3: TGTGCCTGGAGCAACAATATGAATCAGCCCCAGCATTTT. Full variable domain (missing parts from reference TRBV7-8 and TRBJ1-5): GAGVSQSPRYKVAKRGQDVALRCDPISGHVSLFWYQQALGQGPEFLTYFQNEAQLDKSGLPSDRFFAERPEGSVSTLKIQRTQQEDSAVYLCAWSNNMNQPQHFGDGTRLSIL.